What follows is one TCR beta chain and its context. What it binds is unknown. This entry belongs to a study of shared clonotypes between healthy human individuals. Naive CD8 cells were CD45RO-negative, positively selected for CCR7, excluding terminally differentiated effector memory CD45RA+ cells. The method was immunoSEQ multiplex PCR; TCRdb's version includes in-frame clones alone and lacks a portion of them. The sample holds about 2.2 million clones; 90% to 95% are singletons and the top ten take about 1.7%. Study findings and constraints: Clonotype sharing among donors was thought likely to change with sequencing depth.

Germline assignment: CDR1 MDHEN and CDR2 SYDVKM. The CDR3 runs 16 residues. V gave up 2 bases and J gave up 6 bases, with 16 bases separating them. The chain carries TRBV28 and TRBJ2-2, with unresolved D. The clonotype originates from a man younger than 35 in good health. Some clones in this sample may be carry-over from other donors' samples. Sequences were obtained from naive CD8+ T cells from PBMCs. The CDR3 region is CASSLGFRAVSGELFF. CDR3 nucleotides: TGTGCCAGCAGTTTAGGGTTCCGGGCAGTTTCCGGGGAGCTGTTTTTT.